This paragraph reports one T cell receptor beta chain. Enrollees, about 18 to 90 years old, lived in around 23 US areas. Participants reported their clinical history, and cohort assignment relied on those reports. V was cut by 4 bases and J by 5 bases, with 7 bases left in between. The CDR3 has 11 amino acids. Germline V lookup: CDR1 SGDLS, CDR2 YYNGEE. The data derive from a study of blood T cell repertoires in COVID-19. Overall study: Whether acute or convalescent, the COVID-19 samples came from the United States, Italy and Spain. The cDNA or gDNA used as material had been derived from T cells, B-cell-depleted T cells, or PBMCs.

Assay: immunoSEQ multiplex PCR; the TCRdb copy retains only in-frame clones and omits some. The table shows around 450,000 clones, with about 85% occurring only once. Sequenced material: PBMCs or T cells enriched from blood (not recorded which). The chain joins TRBV9 to TRBJ2-7, with D perhaps TRBD2 (5 bases). The origin of this receptor is a woman younger than 35 with acute COVID-19. The CDR3 bases are TGTGCCAGCAGCCCGCGGGACGAGCAGTACTTC. Translated, it gives CASSPRDEQYF.